This T cell receptor (beta chain) was observed in a study of identical twins. Broader study findings: Not following the same donors, the study drew its conclusions from cross-sectional statistical analysis.

The germline gives CDR1 SGHDT, CDR2 YYEEEE. Trimming cost V 6 bases and J 0 bases, with 9 bases left between them. The CDR3 totals 13 residues. This clonotype appeared a few times. Its antigen is not identified. Each CDR3 protein gets one entry after TCRdb re-called the 5' RACE reads with MiXCR. The table includes about 470,000 distinct CDR3 sequences, approximately 25% detected once. These same records also appear under a second study, on T cells expressing NK-cell markers.

The sequenced material came from CD4+ T cells sorted from blood. The receptor's source is a woman under 30 in good health. The chain has TRBV5-6 and TRBJ1-1, with D possibly matching TRBD1 (6 bases). The CDR3 loop is CASNRVMNTEAFF. The CDR3 DNA follows: TGTGCCAGCAACAGGGTCATGAACACTGAAGCTTTCTTT.